These 21 T cell receptor beta chains originate from one sample sequenced in a study of shared clonotypes between healthy human individuals. Repertoires were generated with immunoSEQ multiplex PCR, while TCRdb's copy carries only in-frame clones and drops some. The sample includes 900,000 to 1,200,000 clones, more than 75% of them seen just once. The sequenced sample was memory CD4+ T cells from PBMCs. Described subset: CD45RA-negative fraction. The receptors stem from a man aged 18 to 29 in good health. Some clones in this sample may be carry-over from other donors' samples.

The V call is TRBV9, the J call TRBJ2-1, with D unresolved. The CDR3 covers 15 residues. V lost 6 bases to trimming and J lost 1 base, with 14 bases between them. Germline loops: CDR1 SGDLS, CDR2 YYNGEE. CDR3 nucleotides: TGTGCCAGCACCTTATCCTCCGGTTCCTACAATGAGCAGTTCTTC. Translated, it gives CASTLSSGSYNEQFF.

This chain connects TRBV9 to TRBJ2-5; D unresolved. Germline V gives CDR1 SGDLS, CDR2 YYNGEE. Trimming shortened V by 0 bases and J by 5 bases, and 17 bases separated the two germline ends. CDR3 length: 16 residues. CDR3 bases: TGTGCCAGCAGCGTAGACGAAACCCACAATAAGGAGACCCAGTACTTC. Protein product: CASSVDETHNKETQYF.

This clone has ten or more counts. The chain joins TRBV7-8 to TRBJ1-1; D gene ambiguous. The CDR3 has 14 residues. Germline lookup yields CDR1 SGHVS and CDR2 FQNEAQ. Trimming cost V 1 base and J 1 base, with 7 bases left between them. The DNA for the CDR3 is TGTGCCAGCAGCTTAGACCCGAAGAACACTGAAGCTTTCTTT. Amino acids: CASSLDPKNTEAFF.

The J gene is TRBJ1-2, the V gene TRBV7-8; TRBD1 matches at 8 bases. CDR1 is SGHVS and CDR2 is FQNEAQ in the germline V gene. The CDR3 spans 15 residues. J was trimmed by 6 bases and V by 4 bases; bases with no gene match: 10. The CDR3 bases are TGTGCCAGCAGCTCTCTGACAGGGGCCACTGATGGCTACACCTTC. It translates to CASSSLTGATDGYTF.

The chain links TRBV19 to TRBJ1-3; D remains unclear. The V gene's germline CDR1 is LNHDA and CDR2 SQIVND (reference sequence). This CDR3 has 15 amino acids. Trimming stripped 3 bases from V and 1 base from J, with 10 bases between. The chain's CDR3 is CASSMKTLSGNTIYF. The CDR3 DNA sequence: TGTGCCAGTAGTATGAAGACTCTTTCTGGAAACACCATATATTTT.

This clone was picked up many times. The genes are TRBV4-2 and TRBJ2-1, with 7 bases fitting TRBD1. This CDR3 has 19 amino acids. CDR1 is LGHNA and CDR2 is YNFKEQ in the germline V gene. The V segment lost 0 bases and the J segment 7 bases; nucleotides outside the gene matches: 18. The CDR3 bases are TGTGCCAGCAGCCAAGAAGTTCCGTCACCCACAAGCAGGGGGAATGAGCAGTTCTTC. It is translated as CASSQEVPSPTSRGNEQFF.

The CDR3 loop reads CASSFPGPWGAFF. The CDR3 bases are TGTGCCAGCAGCTTCCCGGGACCTTGGGGAGCTTTCTTT. The V call is TRBV5-4, the J call TRBJ1-1, with D tentatively TRBD1 (5 bases). In germline, CDR1 is SGHNT, CDR2 YYREEE (reference sequence). This CDR3 has 13 residues. Trimming pared 2 bases from V and 10 bases from J, leaving 15 bases between.

This sequence joins TRBV5-4 and TRBJ2-6, with a tentative D call TRBD2 (6 bases). This CDR3 is built from 16 residues. V was shortened by 4 bases and J by 3 bases, with 14 bases between the two germline ends. Germline loops: CDR1 SGHNT, CDR2 YYREEE (reference sequence). CDR3 protein: CASSAPSGVGANVLTF. The CDR3 DNA reads as TGTGCCAGCAGCGCCCCGTCGGGGGTTGGGGCCAACGTCCTGACTTTC.

This sequence joins TRBV5-4 and TRBJ2-5, with 7 positions matching TRBD2. The CDR3 is 15 amino acids. Trimming removed 10 bases from V and 4 bases from J; junction bases left unmatched: 16. Germline CDR1 reads SGHNT; CDR2 reads YYREEE (reference sequence). The CDR3 is CAVSSGTSEVETQYF. DNA for the CDR3: TGTGCCGTTTCTAGCGGTACCTCGGAGGTAGAGACCCAGTACTTC.

This clone occurred once. V is TRBV30 and J is TRBJ1-5, with 7 nucleotides matching TRBD1. The CDR3 totals 14 residues. Trimming at V came to 1 base and at J to 3 bases, leaving 3 bases not matched to a gene. Germline-derived CDR1 and CDR2 are GTSNPN and SVGIG (reference sequence). In DNA, the CDR3 is TGTGCCTGGAGTGCCGGGACAGTCAATCAGCCCCAGCATTTT. This encodes CAWSAGTVNQPQHF.

The J gene is TRBJ2-7, the V gene TRBV4-3; 12 bases align to TRBD2. Unmatched junction bases numbered 3, after V lost 1 base and J lost 2 bases. This CDR3 contains 16 residues. The germline V gene has CDR1 LGHNA and CDR2 YSLEER. The CDR3 is CASSQGLAGAPYEQYF. The DNA for the CDR3 is TGCGCCAGCAGCCAAGGACTAGCGGGAGCCCCCTACGAGCAGTACTTC.

Regarding this clone: A far larger clone is one nucleotide away, so this likely arose from a read error. The CDR3 does not end in the conserved phenylalanine or tryptophan, so this is likely a read error. The chain is built from TRBV6-5 and TRBJ1-1, with D maybe TRBD1 (5 bases). Per germline, CDR1 MNHEY and CDR2 SVGAGI. This CDR3 is 12 amino acids long. V was trimmed by 4 bases and J by 6 bases, leaving 9 bases between them. In nucleotides, the CDR3 is TGTGCCAGCAGTTTCCGGGGGTCTGAAGCTTTCCTT. Translating gives CASSFRGSEAFL.

This clone was recorded once. This chain joins TRBV5-1 and TRBJ2-1, with a possible D match to TRBD1 (6 bases). Germline CDR1 reads SGHRS; CDR2 reads YFSETQ. The V and J ends lost 4 bases and 3 bases respectively, with 14 bases between them. The CDR3 runs to 15 residues. The chain's CDR3 is CASSGGLAVYNEQFF. The DNA for the CDR3 is TGCGCCAGCAGCGGGGGCTTGGCGGTCTACAATGAGCAGTTCTTC. Full variable domain (remainder filled in from reference TRBV5-1 and TRBJ2-1): KAGVTQTPRYLIKTRGQQVTLSCSPISGHRSVSWYQQTPGQGLQFLFEYFSETQRNKGNFPGRFSGRQFSNSRSEMNVSTLELGDSALYLCASSGGLAVYNEQFFGPGTRLTVL.

The V and J genes are TRBV25-1 and TRBJ2-2, with D possibly called TRBD1 or TRBD2 (5 bases each). CDR1 and CDR2 from the germline V gene are MGHDK and SYGVNS. The CDR3 runs to 14 residues. The ends were cut back, 7 bases at V and 6 bases at J, with 15 bases in the middle. The CDR3: CASKGPSSSGELFF. DNA of the CDR3: TGTGCCAGCAAGGGACCCTCAAGTTCCGGGGAGCTGTTTTTT.

In this sample, this clone turned up once. The chain is built from TRBV2 and TRBJ2-7; 8 bases fit TRBD2. The CDR3 consists of 17 residues. V was clipped by 5 bases and J by 2 bases; unmatched bases: 14. Germline lookup yields CDR1 SNHLY and CDR2 FYNNEI. CDR3 in DNA: TGTGCCAGCAGTAAAAAAAGGCGGGAGGTCTATCCCTACGAGCAGTACTTC. Its protein product is CASSKKRREVYPYEQYF. Looking up the rest from reference TRBV2 and TRBJ2-7 gives the full variable domain: EPEVTQTPSHQVTQMGQEVILRCVPISNHLYFYWYRQILGQKVEFLVSFYNNEISEKSEIFDDQFSVERPDGSNFTLKIRSTKLEDSAMYFCASSKKRREVYPYEQYFGPGTRLTVT.

This clone was seen only a few times. This sequence joins TRBV2 and TRBJ1-5; D gene unclear. The CDR3 totals 13 residues. Germline loops: CDR1 SNHLY, CDR2 FYNNEI. With 8 bases removed from V and 6 bases from J, the gap between germline ends came to 14 bases. The CDR3 reads CASGRARSQPQHF. DNA for the CDR3: TGTGCCAGCGGCCGGGCAAGAAGTCAGCCCCAGCATTTT.

Worth noting for this clone: Other nucleotide sequences in the sample specify the same CDR3. The V gene is TRBV5-1, the J gene TRBJ2-5; D gene uncertain. Germline V lookup: CDR1 SGHRS, CDR2 YFSETQ. There are 13 residues in the CDR3. The V and J ends lost 0 bases and 2 bases respectively, with 5 bases between them. The CDR3 DNA is TGCGCCAGCAGCTTGGATCTTCAAGAGACCCAGTACTTC. It yields the protein CASSLDLQETQYF.

V gene TRBV29-1 combines with J gene TRBJ2-5, with 15 bases fitting TRBD2. J was trimmed by 5 bases and V by 5 bases; bases with no gene match: 6. CDR1 is SQVTM and CDR2 is ANQGSEA in the germline V gene. The CDR3 sequence is 15 residues long. For the CDR3, the DNA is TGCAGCGTTTGGACTAGCGGGAGGGCCGGTGAGACCCAGTACTTC. Translation: CSVWTSGRAGETQYF.

This clone was recorded many times. Other DNA sequences in the same sample also yield this CDR3. The rearrangement links TRBV28 to TRBJ1-4; D remains unclear. The V end lost 6 bases, the J end lost 0 bases, and 17 bases lay between the germline ends. The CDR3 sequence is 17 residues long. From germline, CDR1 is MDHEN and CDR2 SYDVKM. CDR3 DNA sequence: TGTGCCAGCAGCTCCCACGGGTTCGGGTCAACTAATGAAAAACTGTTTTTT. Residues: CASSSHGFGSTNEKLFF. Based on the CDR3 plus reference TRBV28 and TRBJ1-4, the full variable domain is DVKVTQSSRYLVKRTGEKVFLECVQDMDHENMFWYRQDPGLGLRLIYFSYDVKMKEKGDIPEGYSVSREKKERFSLILESASTNQTSMYLCASSSHGFGSTNEKLFFGSGTQLSVL.

The gene calls are TRBV5-1 and TRBJ2-7; no clear D. Looked up from germline, CDR1 is SGHRS and CDR2 is YFSETQ. V dropped 2 bases and J dropped 5 bases, with 14 bases sitting between them. The CDR3 runs 14 residues. In DNA, the CDR3 is TGCGCCAGCAGCTTAGGGCAGTCGTTCAACGAGCAGTACTTC. Its protein product is CASSLGQSFNEQYF.

This clone was detected once. Here the CDR3 DNA reads TGTGCCAGCAGCCGTTACGGACAGGGGGCCCCTAAAAACATTCAGTACTTC. Protein product: CASSRYGQGAPKNIQYF. This chain uses TRBV7-9 with TRBJ2-4; 11 bases are a match to TRBD1. The CDR3 is made up of 17 amino acids. The V and J ends lost 5 bases and 4 bases, in that order; junction bases with no gene match: 10. The germline V gene encodes CDR1 SEHNR and CDR2 FQNEAQ (reference sequence).